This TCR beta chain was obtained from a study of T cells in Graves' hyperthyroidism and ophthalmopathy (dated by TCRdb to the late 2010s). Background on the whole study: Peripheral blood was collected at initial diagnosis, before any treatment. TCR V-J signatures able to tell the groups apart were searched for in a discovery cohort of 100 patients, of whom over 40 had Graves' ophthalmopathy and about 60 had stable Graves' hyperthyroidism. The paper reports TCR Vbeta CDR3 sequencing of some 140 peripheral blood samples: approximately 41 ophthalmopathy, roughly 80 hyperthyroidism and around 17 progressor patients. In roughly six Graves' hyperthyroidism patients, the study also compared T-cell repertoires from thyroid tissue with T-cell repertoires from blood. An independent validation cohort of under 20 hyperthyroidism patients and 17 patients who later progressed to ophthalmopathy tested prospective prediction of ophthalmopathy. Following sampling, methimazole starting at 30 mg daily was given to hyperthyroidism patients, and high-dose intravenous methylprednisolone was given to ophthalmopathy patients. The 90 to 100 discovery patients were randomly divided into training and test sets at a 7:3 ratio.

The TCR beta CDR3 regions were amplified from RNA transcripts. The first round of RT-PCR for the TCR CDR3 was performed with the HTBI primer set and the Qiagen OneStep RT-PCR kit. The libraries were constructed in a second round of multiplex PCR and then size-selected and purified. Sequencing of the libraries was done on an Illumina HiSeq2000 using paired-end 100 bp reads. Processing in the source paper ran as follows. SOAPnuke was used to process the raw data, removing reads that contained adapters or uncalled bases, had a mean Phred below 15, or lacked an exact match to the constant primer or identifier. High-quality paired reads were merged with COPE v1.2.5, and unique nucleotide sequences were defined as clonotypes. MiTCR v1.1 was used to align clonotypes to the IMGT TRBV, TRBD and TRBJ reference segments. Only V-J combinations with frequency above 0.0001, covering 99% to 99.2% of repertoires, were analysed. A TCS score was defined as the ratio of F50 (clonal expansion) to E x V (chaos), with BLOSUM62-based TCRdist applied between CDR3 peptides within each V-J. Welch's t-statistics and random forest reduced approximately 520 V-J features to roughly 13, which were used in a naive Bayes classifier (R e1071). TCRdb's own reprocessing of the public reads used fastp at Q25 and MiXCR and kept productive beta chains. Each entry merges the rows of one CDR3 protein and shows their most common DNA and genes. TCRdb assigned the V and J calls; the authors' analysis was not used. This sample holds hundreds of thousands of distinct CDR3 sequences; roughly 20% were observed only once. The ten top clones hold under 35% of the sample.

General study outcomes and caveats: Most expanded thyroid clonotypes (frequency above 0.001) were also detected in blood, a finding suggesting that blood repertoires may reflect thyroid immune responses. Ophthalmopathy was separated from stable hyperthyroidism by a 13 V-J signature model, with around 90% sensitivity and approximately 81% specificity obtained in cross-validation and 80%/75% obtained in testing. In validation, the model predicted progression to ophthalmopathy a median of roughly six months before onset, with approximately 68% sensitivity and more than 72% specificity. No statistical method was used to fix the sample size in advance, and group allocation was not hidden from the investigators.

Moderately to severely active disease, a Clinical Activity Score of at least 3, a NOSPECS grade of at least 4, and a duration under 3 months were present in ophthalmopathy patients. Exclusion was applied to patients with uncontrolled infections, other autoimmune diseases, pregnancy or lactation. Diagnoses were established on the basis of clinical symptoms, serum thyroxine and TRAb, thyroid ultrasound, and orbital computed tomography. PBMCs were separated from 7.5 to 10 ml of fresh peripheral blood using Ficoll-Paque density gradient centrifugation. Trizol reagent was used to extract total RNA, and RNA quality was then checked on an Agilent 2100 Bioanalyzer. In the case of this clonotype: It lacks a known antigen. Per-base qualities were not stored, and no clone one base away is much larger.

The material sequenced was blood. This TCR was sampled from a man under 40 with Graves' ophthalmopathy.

CDR3 reads: CASSQPGTSGSSYEQYF. The nucleotides are TGCGCCAGCAGCCAACCCGGGACTAGCGGGAGCTCCTACGAGCAGTACTTC. This receptor chain uses TRBV4-1 and TRBJ2-7; TRBD2 lines up with 14 middle nucleotides. The germline V gene supplies CDR1 MGHRA and CDR2 YSYEKL. The CDR3, cysteine through phenylalanine, is 17 amino acids long. The CDR3 DNA has 51 bases and is translated from base 1. The germline V and J ends show losses of 2 bases and 0 bases respectively, and no gene match explains 3 bases of the junction.